This is a list of T cell receptor beta chains from one sample in a study of T cells in Graves' hyperthyroidism and ophthalmopathy. TCRdb itself ran the multiplex PCR reads through MiXCR, one entry per CDR3 protein. The profile shows under 650,000 distinct CDR3 sequences, around 15% of them singletons. The sequenced material came from blood. These receptors all come from a woman younger than 45 with Graves' hyperthyroidism. Each CDR3 is given with its conserved first and last residue. The order of the fields is CDR3 protein, CDR3 DNA, V gene, clone size, J gene, D gene. The D gene is left open where the match is weak. Not all rows give a size; the values are once, few, many and, for expanded clones, a class.

CDR3aa: CSARVPGQPSQAFF; CDR3nt: TGCAGTGCTAGAGTTCCGGGACAGCCCTCGCAGGCTTTCTTT; v_gene: TRBV20-1; abundance: NA; j_gene: TRBJ1-1; d_gene: TRBD1
CDR3aa: CASSLKASGSGEQYF; CDR3nt: TGTGCCAGCAGCTTGAAGGCTAGCGGGAGTGGGGAGCAGTACTTC; v_gene: TRBV5-4; abundance: NA; j_gene: TRBJ2-7; d_gene: TRBD2
CDR3aa: CASSYGGGIGQPQHF; CDR3nt: TGTGCCAGCAGCTACGGGGGGGGGATCGGTCAGCCCCAGCATTTT; v_gene: TRBV5-6; abundance: NA; j_gene: TRBJ1-5; d_gene: NA
CDR3aa: CASSSGGVTWTTRANTGELFF; CDR3nt: TGTGCCAGCAGCTCCGGGGGGGTCACGTGGACTACTAGGGCGAACACCGGGGAGCTGTTTTTT; v_gene: TRBV7-9; abundance: few; j_gene: TRBJ2-2; d_gene: TRBD2
CDR3aa: CASSQGGGRRSYEQYF; CDR3nt: TGCGCCAGCAGCCAAGGGGGCGGGAGGAGGTCCTACGAGCAGTACTTC; v_gene: TRBV4-1; abundance: few; j_gene: TRBJ2-7; d_gene: TRBD2
CDR3aa: CSVGAVGFRETQYF; CDR3nt: TGCAGCGTTGGAGCGGTTGGGTTCCGGGAGACCCAGTACTTC; v_gene: TRBV29-1; abundance: NA; j_gene: TRBJ2-5; d_gene: NA
CDR3aa: CASRGTVSYEQYF; CDR3nt: TGTGCCAGCAGAGGGACTGTCTCCTACGAGCAGTACTTC; v_gene: TRBV2; abundance: many; j_gene: TRBJ2-7; d_gene: NA
CDR3aa: CSARSVYTGELFF; CDR3nt: TGCAGTGCTAGATCGGTTTACACCGGGGAGCTGTTTTTT; v_gene: TRBV20-1; abundance: many; j_gene: TRBJ2-2; d_gene: NA
CDR3aa: CASSLEIGVGETQYF; CDR3nt: TGTGCCAGCAGCTTAGAAATTGGGGTGGGGGAGACCCAGTACTTC; v_gene: TRBV11-2; abundance: many; j_gene: TRBJ2-5; d_gene: NA
CDR3aa: CASSLGTPDNEQFF; CDR3nt: TGTGCCAGCAGCTTAGGGACCCCAGACAATGAGCAGTTCTTC; v_gene: TRBV7-2; abundance: many; j_gene: TRBJ2-1; d_gene: NA
CDR3aa: CASSSGLAGERLFF; CDR3nt: TGTGCCAGCTCATCGGGACTAGCGGGAGAACGGCTGTTCTTC; v_gene: TRBV18; abundance: few; j_gene: TRBJ2-1; d_gene: TRBD2
CDR3aa: CASSLTTSTDTQYF; CDR3nt: TGTGCCAGCAGCCTAACTACTAGCACAGATACGCAGTATTTT; v_gene: TRBV7-2; abundance: many; j_gene: TRBJ2-3; d_gene: NA
CDR3aa: CASSYSRQGAGGYTF; CDR3nt: TGTGCCAGCAGTTACTCTAGGCAGGGGGCTGGTGGCTACACCTTC; v_gene: TRBV6-6; abundance: many; j_gene: TRBJ1-2; d_gene: TRBD1
CDR3aa: CASRPPGGDTQYF; CDR3nt: TGTGCCAGCAGACCCCCGGGCGGGGATACGCAGTATTTT; v_gene: TRBV6-1; abundance: few; j_gene: TRBJ2-3; d_gene: NA